The entry below gives a single T cell receptor (beta chain) sequence along with its context. Its antigen remains unknown. This entry is derived from a study of shared clonotypes between healthy human individuals. General study findings and limits: Memory subsets generally showed lower estimated richness than naive subsets.

V dropped 2 bases and J dropped 3; count of bases not matched to a gene: 5. Germline assignment: CDR1 MDHEN and CDR2 SYDVKM. The CDR3 runs to 16 residues. TCRdb keeps only in-frame clones here, not all; method: immunoSEQ multiplex PCR. The data contain approximately 2.1 million clones, over 85% of them singletons. Sequencing input: naive CD4+ T cells from PBMCs. As for subset: CD45RA+ positively selected. This chain links TRBV28 with TRBJ2-3, with 10 bases matching TRBD2. The sequence was collected from a man younger than 30 in good health. Some clones in this sample may be carry-over from other donors' samples. CDR3 loop: CASSLIAGGTTDTQYF. The CDR3, as DNA: TGTGCCAGCAGTTTAATAGCGGGAGGAACTACAGATACGCAGTATTTT. Full variable domain (rest looked up from reference TRBV28 and TRBJ2-3): DVKVTQSSRYLVKRTGEKVFLECVQDMDHENMFWYRQDPGLGLRLIYFSYDVKMKEKGDIPEGYSVSREKKERFSLILESASTNQTSMYLCASSLIAGGTTDTQYFGPGTRLTVL.